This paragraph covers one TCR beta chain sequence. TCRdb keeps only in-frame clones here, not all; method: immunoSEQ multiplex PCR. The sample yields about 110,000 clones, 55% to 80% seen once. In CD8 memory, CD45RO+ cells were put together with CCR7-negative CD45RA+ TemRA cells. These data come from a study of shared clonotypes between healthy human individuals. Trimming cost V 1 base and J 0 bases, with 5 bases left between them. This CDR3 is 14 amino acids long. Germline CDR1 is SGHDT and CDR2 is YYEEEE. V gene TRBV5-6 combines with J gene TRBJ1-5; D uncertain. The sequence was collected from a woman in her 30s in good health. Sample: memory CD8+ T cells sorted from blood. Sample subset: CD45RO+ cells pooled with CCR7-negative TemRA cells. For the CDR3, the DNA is TGTGCCAGCAGCTTGTCGTATAGCAATCAGCCCCAGCATTTT. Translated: CASSLSYSNQPQHF.